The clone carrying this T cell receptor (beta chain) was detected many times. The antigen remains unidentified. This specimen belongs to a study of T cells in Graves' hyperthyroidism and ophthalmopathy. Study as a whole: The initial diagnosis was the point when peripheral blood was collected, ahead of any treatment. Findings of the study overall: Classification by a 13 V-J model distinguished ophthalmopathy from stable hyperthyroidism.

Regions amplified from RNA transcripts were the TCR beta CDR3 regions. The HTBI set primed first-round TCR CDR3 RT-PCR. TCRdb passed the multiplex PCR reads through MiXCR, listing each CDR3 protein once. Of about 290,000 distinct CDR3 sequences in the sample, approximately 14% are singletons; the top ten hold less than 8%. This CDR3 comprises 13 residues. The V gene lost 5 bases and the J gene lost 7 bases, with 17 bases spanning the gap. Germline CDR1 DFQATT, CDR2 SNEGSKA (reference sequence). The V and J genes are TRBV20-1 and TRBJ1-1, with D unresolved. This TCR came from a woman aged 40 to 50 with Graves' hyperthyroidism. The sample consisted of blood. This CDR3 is CSADLPVAGEAFF. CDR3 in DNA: TGCAGTGCTGATTTGCCGGTAGCGGGTGAAGCTTTCTTT.